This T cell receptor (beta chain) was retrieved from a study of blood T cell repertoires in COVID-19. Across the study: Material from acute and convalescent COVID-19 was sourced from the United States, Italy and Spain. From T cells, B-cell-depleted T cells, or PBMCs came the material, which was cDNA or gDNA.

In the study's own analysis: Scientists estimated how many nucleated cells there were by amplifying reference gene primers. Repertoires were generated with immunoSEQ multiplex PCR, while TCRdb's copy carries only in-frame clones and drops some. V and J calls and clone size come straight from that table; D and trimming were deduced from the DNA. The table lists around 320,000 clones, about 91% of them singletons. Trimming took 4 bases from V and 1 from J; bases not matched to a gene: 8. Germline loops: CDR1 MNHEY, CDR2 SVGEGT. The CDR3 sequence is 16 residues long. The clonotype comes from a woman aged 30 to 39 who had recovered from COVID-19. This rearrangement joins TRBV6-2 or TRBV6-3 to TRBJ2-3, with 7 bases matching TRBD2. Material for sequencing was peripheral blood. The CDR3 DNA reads TGTGCCAGCAGTTTTTTTACTAGCGCCGGCACAGATACGCAGTATTTT. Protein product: CASSFFTSAGTDTQYF.